This TCR beta chain was retrieved from a study of radiotherapy plus CTLA-4 blockade in lung cancer. Study-level findings and limits: Reports state that early shifts in blood T cell clones, with interferon-beta, best predicted response.

V lost 4 bases and J lost 3; bases outside the gene matches: 12. The CDR3 runs to 18 residues. In germline, CDR1 is LNHDA, CDR2 SQIVND (reference sequence). Remarks on this clone: Its antigen is unidentified.

The assay was immunoSEQ multiplex PCR, and TCRdb's table has in-frame clones only and misses some. This table holds 9,500 to 15,000 clones, about 81% found once. The sample in question was peripheral blood, obtained from a patient treated with radiotherapy plus ipilimumab. This rearrangement joins TRBV19 to TRBJ1-2, with TRBD1 matching 12 bases. This TCR derives from a human donor with non-small cell lung cancer that progressed on radiotherapy plus ipilimumab. This chain's CDR3 is CASSTSGTGGAGHYGYTF. The CDR3 DNA sequence: TGTGCCAGTAGTACGTCCGGGACAGGGGGCGCGGGGCACTATGGCTACACCTTC.